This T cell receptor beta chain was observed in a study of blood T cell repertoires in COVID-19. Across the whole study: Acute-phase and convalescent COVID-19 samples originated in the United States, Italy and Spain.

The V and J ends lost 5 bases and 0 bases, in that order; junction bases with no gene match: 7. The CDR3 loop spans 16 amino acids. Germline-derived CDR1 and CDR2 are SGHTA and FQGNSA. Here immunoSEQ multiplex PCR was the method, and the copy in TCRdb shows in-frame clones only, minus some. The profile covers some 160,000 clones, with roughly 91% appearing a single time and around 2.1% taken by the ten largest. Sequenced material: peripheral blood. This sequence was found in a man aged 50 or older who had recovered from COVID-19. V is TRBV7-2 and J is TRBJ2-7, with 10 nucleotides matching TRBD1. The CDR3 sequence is CASSPPGQGFSYEQYF. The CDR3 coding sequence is TGTGCCAGCAGCCCCCCGGGACAGGGGTTCTCCTACGAGCAGTACTTC.